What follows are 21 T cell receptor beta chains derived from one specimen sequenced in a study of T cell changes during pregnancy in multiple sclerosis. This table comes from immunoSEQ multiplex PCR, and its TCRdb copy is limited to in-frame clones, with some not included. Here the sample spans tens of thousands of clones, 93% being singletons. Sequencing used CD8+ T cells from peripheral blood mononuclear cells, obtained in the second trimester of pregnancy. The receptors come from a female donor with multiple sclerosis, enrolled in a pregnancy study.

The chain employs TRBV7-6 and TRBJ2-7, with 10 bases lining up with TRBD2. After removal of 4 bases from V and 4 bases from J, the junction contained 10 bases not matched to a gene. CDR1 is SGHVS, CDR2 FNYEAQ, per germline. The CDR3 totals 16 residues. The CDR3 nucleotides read TGTGCCAGCAGCTCAAACCCTAGCGGGAGTGATTACGAGCAGTACTTC. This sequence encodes CASSSNPSGSDYEQYF.

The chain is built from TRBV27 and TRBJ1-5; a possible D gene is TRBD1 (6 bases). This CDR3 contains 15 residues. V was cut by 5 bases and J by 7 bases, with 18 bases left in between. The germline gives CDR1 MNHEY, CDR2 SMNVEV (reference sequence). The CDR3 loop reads CASSIRGNRAQPQHF. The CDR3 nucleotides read TGTGCCAGCAGTATCAGGGGTAACCGGGCACAGCCCCAGCATTTT.

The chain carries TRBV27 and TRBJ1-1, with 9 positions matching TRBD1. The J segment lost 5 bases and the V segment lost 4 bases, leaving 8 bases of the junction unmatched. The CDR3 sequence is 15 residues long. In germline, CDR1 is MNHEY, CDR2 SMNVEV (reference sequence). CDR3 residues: CASSSPGQGKTEAFF. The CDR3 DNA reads TGTGCCAGCAGTTCCCCCGGACAGGGGAAGACTGAAGCTTTCTTT.

This CDR3 reads CASSLDSGRQPQHF. The CDR3 nucleotides are TGTGCCAGTAGTCTGGATTCCGGGAGACAGCCCCAGCATTTT. The rearrangement joins TRBV19 to TRBJ1-5; D gene ambiguous. V was clipped by 5 bases and J by 7 bases, with 15 bases between them. This CDR3 spans 14 amino acids. The germline V gene has CDR1 LNHDA and CDR2 SQIVND (reference sequence).

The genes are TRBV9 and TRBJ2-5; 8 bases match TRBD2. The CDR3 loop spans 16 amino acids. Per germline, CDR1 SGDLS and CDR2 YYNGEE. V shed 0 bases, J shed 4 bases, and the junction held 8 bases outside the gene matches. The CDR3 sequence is CASSVGEAGVGETQYF. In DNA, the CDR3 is TGTGCCAGCAGCGTAGGAGAAGCGGGAGTGGGAGAGACCCAGTACTTC. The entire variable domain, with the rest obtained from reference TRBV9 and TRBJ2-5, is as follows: DSGVTQTPKHLITATGQRVTLRCSPRSGDLSVYWYQQSLDQGLQFLIQYYNGEERAKGNILERFSAQQFPDLHSELNLSSLELGDSALYFCASSVGEAGVGETQYFGPGTRLLVL.

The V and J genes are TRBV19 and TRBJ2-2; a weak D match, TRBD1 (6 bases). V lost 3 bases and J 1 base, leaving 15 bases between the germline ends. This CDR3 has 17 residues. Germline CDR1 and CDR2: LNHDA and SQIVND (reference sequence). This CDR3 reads CASSIPYRDWNTGELFF. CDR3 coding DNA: TGTGCCAGTAGTATTCCCTACAGGGATTGGAACACCGGGGAGCTGTTTTTT.

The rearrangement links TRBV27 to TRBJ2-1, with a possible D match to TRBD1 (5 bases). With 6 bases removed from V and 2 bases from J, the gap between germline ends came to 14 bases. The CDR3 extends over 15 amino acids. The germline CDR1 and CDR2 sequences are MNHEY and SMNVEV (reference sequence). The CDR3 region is CASSYDSGTYNEQFF. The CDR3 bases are TGTGCCAGCAGCTACGACAGTGGAACCTACAATGAGCAGTTCTTC.

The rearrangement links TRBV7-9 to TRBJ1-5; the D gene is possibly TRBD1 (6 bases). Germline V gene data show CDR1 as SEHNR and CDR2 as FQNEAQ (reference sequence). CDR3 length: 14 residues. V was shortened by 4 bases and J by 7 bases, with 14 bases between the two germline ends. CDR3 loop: CASSSDRYRQPQHF. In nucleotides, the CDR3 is TGTGCCAGCAGCTCCGACAGGTATAGACAGCCCCAGCATTTT. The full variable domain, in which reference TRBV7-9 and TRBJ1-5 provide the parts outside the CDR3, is DTGVSQNPRHKITKRGQNVTFRCDPISEHNRLYWYRQTLGQGPEFLTYFQNEAQLEKSRLLSDRFSAERPKGSFSTLEIQRTEQGDSAMYLCASSSDRYRQPQHFGDGTRLSIL.

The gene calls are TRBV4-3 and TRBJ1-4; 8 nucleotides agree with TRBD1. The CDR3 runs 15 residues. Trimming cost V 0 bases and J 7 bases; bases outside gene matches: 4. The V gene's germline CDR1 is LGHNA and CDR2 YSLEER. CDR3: CASSQEDRVGEKLFF. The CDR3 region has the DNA TGCGCCAGCAGCCAAGAGGACAGGGTTGGTGAAAAACTGTTTTTT.

The CDR3 protein is CASSESRGANYGYTF. The CDR3 DNA reads TGTGCCAGCAGTGAGAGCAGGGGAGCTAACTATGGCTACACCTTC. This chain connects TRBV6-1 to TRBJ1-2, with D tentatively TRBD1 (6 bases). The CDR3 length is 15 residues. V lost 3 bases and J lost 0, with 11 bases in between. CDR1 and CDR2 (germline): MNHNS, SASEGT.

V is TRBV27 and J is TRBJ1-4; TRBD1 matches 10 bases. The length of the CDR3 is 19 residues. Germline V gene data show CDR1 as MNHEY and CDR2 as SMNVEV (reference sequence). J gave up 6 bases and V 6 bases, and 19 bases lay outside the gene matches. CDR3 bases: TGTGCCAGCAGCCCCAGAACCGGGACAGGGGCCGGGCCGGATGAAAAACTGTTTTTT. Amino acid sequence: CASSPRTGTGAGPDEKLFF.

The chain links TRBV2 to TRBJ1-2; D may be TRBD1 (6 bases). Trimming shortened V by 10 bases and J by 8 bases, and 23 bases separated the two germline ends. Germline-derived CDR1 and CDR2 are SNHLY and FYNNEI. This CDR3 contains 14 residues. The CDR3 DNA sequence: TGTGCCATAACTCCCCAGGGGCTATGGGAGGGCTACACCTTC. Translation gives CAITPQGLWEGYTF.

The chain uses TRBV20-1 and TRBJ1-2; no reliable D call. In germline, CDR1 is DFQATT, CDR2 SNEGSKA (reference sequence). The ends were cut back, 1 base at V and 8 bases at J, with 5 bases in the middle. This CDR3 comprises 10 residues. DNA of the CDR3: TGCAGTGCTAGAGTGGGCGGCTACACCTTC. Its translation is CSARVGGYTF.

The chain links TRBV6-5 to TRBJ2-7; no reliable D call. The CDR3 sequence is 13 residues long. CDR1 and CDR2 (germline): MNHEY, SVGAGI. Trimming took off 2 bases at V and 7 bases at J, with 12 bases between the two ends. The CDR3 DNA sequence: TGTGCCAGCAGTTACGGTCTGCGTTCGGAGCAGTACTTC. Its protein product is CASSYGLRSEQYF.

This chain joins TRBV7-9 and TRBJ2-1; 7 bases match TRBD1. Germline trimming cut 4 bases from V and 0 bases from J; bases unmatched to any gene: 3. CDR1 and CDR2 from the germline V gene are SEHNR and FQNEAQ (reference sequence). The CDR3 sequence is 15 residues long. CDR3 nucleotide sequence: TGTGCCAGCAGCTACGGACAGGCCTCCTACAATGAGCAGTTCTTC. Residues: CASSYGQASYNEQFF. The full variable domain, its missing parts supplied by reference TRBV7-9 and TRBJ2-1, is DTGVSQNPRHKITKRGQNVTFRCDPISEHNRLYWYRQTLGQGPEFLTYFQNEAQLEKSRLLSDRFSAERPKGSFSTLEIQRTEQGDSAMYLCASSYGQASYNEQFFGPGTRLTVL.

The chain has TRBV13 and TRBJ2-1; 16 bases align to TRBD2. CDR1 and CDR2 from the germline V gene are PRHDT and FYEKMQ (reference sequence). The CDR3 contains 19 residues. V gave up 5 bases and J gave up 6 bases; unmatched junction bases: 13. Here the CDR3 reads CASSHPGLAGGTLSNEQFF. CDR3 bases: TGTGCCAGCAGCCATCCGGGACTAGCGGGGGGGACCTTAAGCAATGAGCAGTTCTTC.

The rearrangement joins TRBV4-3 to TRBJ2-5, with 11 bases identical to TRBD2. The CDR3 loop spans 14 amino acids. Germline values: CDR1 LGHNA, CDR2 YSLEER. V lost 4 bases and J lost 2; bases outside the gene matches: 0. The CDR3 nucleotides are TGCGCCAGCAGCCTAGCGGGGGGGCAAGAGACCCAGTACTTC. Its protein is CASSLAGGQETQYF.

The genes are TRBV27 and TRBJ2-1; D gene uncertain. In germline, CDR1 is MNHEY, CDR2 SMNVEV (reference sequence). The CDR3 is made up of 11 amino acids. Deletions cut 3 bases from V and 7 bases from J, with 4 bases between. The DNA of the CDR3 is TGTGCCAGCAGTTTTTCTAATGAGCAGTTCTTC. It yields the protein CASSFSNEQFF.

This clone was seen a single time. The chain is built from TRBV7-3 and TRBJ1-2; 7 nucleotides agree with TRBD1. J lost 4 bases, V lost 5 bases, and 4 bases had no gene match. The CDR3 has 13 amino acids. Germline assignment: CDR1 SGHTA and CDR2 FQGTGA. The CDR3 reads CASSPGTAYGYTF. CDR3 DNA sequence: TGTGCCAGCAGCCCCGGGACAGCCTATGGCTACACCTTC.

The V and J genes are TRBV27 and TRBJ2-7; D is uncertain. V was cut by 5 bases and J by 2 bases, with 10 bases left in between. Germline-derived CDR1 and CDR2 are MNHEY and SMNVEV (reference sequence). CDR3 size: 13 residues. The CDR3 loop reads CASSMTPTYEQYF. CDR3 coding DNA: TGTGCCAGCAGTATGACACCAACCTACGAGCAGTACTTC.

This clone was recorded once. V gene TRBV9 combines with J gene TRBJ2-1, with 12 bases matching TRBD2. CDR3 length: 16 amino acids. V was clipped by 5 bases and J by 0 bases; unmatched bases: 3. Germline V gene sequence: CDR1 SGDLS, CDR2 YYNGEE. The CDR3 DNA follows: TGTGCCAGCAGTACTAGCGGGGGGAGCTCCTACAATGAGCAGTTCTTC. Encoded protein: CASSTSGGSSYNEQFF.